This T cell receptor (beta chain) was documented in a study of cytomegalovirus exposure and HLA in healthy donors (TCRdb year 2017). Some background on the complete study: In an earlier analysis of several hundred of the donors, under 300 Gb of sequence data and approximately 100 million unique TCR beta sequences from about 190 million T cells were reported. To predict cytomegalovirus infection status, the study brought together high-throughput TCR immunosequencing, statistical association of individual TCRs with disease status, and machine learning. In a later analysis, previously published TCR beta repertoires from fewer than 750 donors were re-analyzed and high-resolution HLA genotyping was added so that TCR occurrence patterns could be studied. Rather than drawing on any new phenotypic data, the later analysis identified candidate immune exposures from TCR beta sequences and the way those sequences occurred across donors. Class I and class II HLA loci were covered by the typing at four-digit resolution. Along with the 666-subject first cohort, a separate validation cohort of over a hundred different subjects was used. An earlier analysis of 587 of the donors used high-throughput TCR beta sequencing to judge whether each TCR beta V gene segment behaved as functional or pseudogenic. Among some 400 genotyped donors of the cohort, an average of around 250,000 unique TCR beta nucleotide sequences was sequenced per donor, of which about 19% were non-productive. In a later genetic analysis, genome-wide SNP genotypes for about three fifths of the roughly 670 donors were used, and that subset was treated as a discovery cohort. The T cell repertoires of some 670 subjects were profiled by immunosequencing and related to cytomegalovirus serostatus. Every repertoire in the discovery cohort had been generated on one and the same sequencing platform. Because of strong linkage in the cohort, four to six DR-DQ haplotypes were treated as single units for association and clustering. The genetic ancestry cluster associated with self-reported Caucasian donors included over 65% of the 398 genotyped donors. Donor age, sex, ethnicity and CMV serostatus were compiled together with the repertoire data. The study aimed to test whether signatures of past pathogen exposure could be identified by cataloging public T cell receptors. About 320 gigabases of sequencing data and 78 million or so unique TCR sequences were included in an early release covering roughly 600 HLA-typed donors. The number of typed donors differed by locus: about 629-630 for A, B, C, DRB1 and DQB1; 500 to 550 for DQA1; over 600 for DPA1; and about 470 for DPB1.

Results and caveats for the whole study, not just this receptor: In an earlier analysis of around 500 of the donors, most TCR beta V segments appeared in productive rearrangements about 87% or about 30% of the time, broadly matching IMGT annotations. Most CMV-associated TCR beta chains appeared to be HLA-restricted in a later analysis, and the HLA associations seemed to be driven largely by CMV exposure. It was suggested by the authors that the approach could potentially be generalized to other disease states and immunological phenotypes. Because the 87-base-pair reads could not distinguish some IMGT-functional V segments, including TRBV6-2 and TRBV6-3, those segments were excluded. Most TCR sequences were observed very rarely across donors, whereas some public TCRs were present in many individuals. The only immune exposure information available for the cohort was CMV serostatus. A further reported finding was that TCR beta sequences accurately predicted the HLA-A and HLA-B alleles for most subjects in the first cohort. A later genetic analysis reported fewer N-insertions in productive TCRs among donors in an Asian-associated ancestry cluster than the roughly 700-donor mean. In vitro tests confirmed that three of the cytomegalovirus-associated TCR beta chains recognize cytomegalovirus antigens. Because HLA typing was unavailable for some donors at each locus, only the typed subset was used in association tests. Seventeen rarely observed V segments, including chromosome 9 orphons, were excluded from the earlier analysis of a few hundred of the donors because counts were too low. When HLA alleles, especially DR and DQ, strongly co-occurred, attributing TCR associations to individual alleles was difficult. A later analysis reported that several top co-occurrence clusters appeared linked to parvovirus B19, influenza, CMV and Epstein-Barr virus. The presence/absence analyses assumed that sequencing depth was roughly uniform across donors, and that assumption may not be true. A cluster of highly shared sequence variants was judged likely to be a technical artifact of the sequencing pipeline. Linkage disequilibrium might explain the correlated functional status among segregating V segments, but an unknown experimental factor could not be ruled out. At a false discovery rate of 0.05, a later analysis linked approximately 18,000 TCR beta sequences to specific HLA alleles. The classifier was reported to diagnose cytomegalovirus status with high specificity and sensitivity in both the original and validation cohorts. A later analysis found that TCR association rates varied across HLA loci, with DRB1 alleles showing the most associated TCRs and HLA-C alleles the fewest. A later analysis found that HLA-associated TCR beta chains were more clonally expanded and had lower generation probabilities than equally common non-associated chains. The cohort was sequenced for TCR beta chains only, and without alpha or paired-chain data the features that could be detected were limited. V-gene and J-gene trimming of TCR beta chains was associated with a missense DCLRE1C variant in a later genetic analysis, and the association was replicated in an independent cohort. The study gave a list of around 170 TCR beta chains associated with cytomegalovirus.

From the germline V gene (reference sequence), CDR1 is LNHDA and CDR2 is SQIVND. Germline trimming amounts to 4 bases on V and 0 bases on J, with 8 as the count of junction bases outside the gene matches. Including cysteine and phenylalanine, the CDR3 has 18 amino acids. Solely the CDR3 DNA is kept, with 54 bases framed from the first base. In total, 630 or so healthy bone marrow donors made up the cohort. Cohort members were all nominally healthy when sampled, although unrecorded immune exposures were likely present. The donor tested CMV seropositive, placing the donor among the approximately 310 seropositive members of the cohort. Every donor gave a peripheral blood sample, and the peripheral blood mononuclear cells from that sample were used for TCR beta sequencing. Genomic DNA extraction from the blood cell samples was performed with the Qiagen DNeasy Blood Extraction Kit. Details on this clone: The target of this receptor is not known. The input lacks base qualities; no much larger clone sits a single base away.

Libraries were made using the immunoSEQ multiplex PCR assay. The multiplex PCR relied on a mix of 60 forward primers for TCR Vbeta segments and 13 reverse primers for TCR Jbeta segments. The CDR3 region of rearranged TCR beta genes was amplified from genomic DNA with a multiplex PCR assay. The Illumina HiSeq System was used to sequence the amplified TCR beta libraries as 87-base-pair reads. In the source study's methods: In a later analysis, some 80 million unique TCR beta chains were counted across the roughly 670 repertoires, and approximately 11 million of these chains were shared by at least two donors. Raw reads were error-corrected and collapsed into unique sequences by a nearest-neighbor algorithm in which closely related sequences were merged to remove PCR and sequencing errors. V, D and J gene segments were assigned by aligning CDR3 sequences to IMGT reference sequences. For a sequence to be retained, at least a six-nucleotide match to both a V gene segment and a J gene segment was required. A rearrangement counted as productive if the CDR3 had no stop codons and remained in frame with V and J, and every other rearrangement counted as non-productive. Following IMGT convention, CDR3 was defined as the stretch from the second conserved V-encoded cysteine up to the conserved J-encoded phenylalanine. The earlier analysis of about 500 of the donors excluded sequences that lacked an unambiguous match to a single V gene segment. An earlier analysis of 587 of the donors classified V segments as functional when productive rearrangements were above 56.7% and as segregating when the standard deviation between donors was above 5%. To diagnose cytomegalovirus status from the catalog of TCR beta chain sequences, a statistical classification framework was built. A later analysis assigned V and J genes by comparing TCR nucleotide sequences with IMGT/GENE-DB human TR gene sequences. The TCRdist pipeline was used in a later analysis to assign CDR3 sequences and most-parsimonious VDJ recombination scenarios. In a later analysis, every TCR beta chain was defined by the combination of its CDR3 amino acid sequence and its V-gene family, and reads without a unique V-gene family were dropped. To address suspected cross-contamination and a sequencing artifact, a later analysis removed approximately 600 highly shared, low-generation-probability nucleotide sequences. In a later analysis, a clonal expansion index was calculated for each public chain from normalized within-repertoire ranks of inferred template counts. In a later analysis, generation probabilities were computed using a VDJ recombination model fitted to out-of-frame rearrangements, and the results were checked against IGoR. In a later analysis, TCR-TCR, TCR-HLA and TCR-CMV co-occurrence was scored with hypergeometric tests, and a repertoire-size bias correction was applied to TCR pairs. To estimate false discovery rates, a later analysis permuted the HLA or CMV assignments 20 times. In a later analysis, co-occurring TCRs were grouped using DBSCAN, with TCRdist sequence similarity added in when clustering inside HLA-allele-positive subsets. For co-occurrence clustering, repertoires with fewer than 30,000 or more than 120,000 public chains were excluded, along with five or six repertoires with anomalous nucleotide sharing. Here the immuneACCESS table is served through TCRdb, limited to in-frame sequences with V and J called. Missing clones are a known gap in these copies; in checked studies unresolved V genes cover under half, and the rest lacks a known reason. Clone size and V and J calls were adopted from that table, with D and trimming inferred from the DNA. Counted in this sample were around 150,000 clones; about 77% of them appeared once. The ten largest clones capture about 7.9% of the sample.

This receptor chain uses TRBV19 and TRBJ1-5, with 11 junctional bases fitting TRBD1. Sequenced: PBMCs. This clonotype was sampled from a male donor in good health and CMV-seropositive. The sequenced DNA: TGTGCCAGTAGTAAGGGACAGGGGGATTTCCATAGCAATCAGCCCCAGCATTTT. Protein translation: CASSKGQGDFHSNQPQHF.